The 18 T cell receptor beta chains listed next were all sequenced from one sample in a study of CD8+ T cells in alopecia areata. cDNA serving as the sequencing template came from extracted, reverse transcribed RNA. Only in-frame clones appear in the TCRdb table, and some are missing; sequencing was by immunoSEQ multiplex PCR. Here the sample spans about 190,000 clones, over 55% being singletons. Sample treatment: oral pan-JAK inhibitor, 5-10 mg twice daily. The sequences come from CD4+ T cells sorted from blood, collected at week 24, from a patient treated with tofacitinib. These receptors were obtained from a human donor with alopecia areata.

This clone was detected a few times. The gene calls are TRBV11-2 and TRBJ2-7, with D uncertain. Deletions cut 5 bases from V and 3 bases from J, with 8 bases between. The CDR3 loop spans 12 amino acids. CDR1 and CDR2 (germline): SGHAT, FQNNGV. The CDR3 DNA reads TGTGCCAGCAGCCTGCGTCTCTACGAGCAGTACTTC. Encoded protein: CASSLRLYEQYF.

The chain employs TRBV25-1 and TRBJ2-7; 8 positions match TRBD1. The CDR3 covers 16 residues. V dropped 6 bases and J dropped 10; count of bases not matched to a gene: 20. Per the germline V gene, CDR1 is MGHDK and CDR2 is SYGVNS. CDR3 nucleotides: TGTGCCAGCAGCTCAACCGAACCGGGACAGGCAAATTCTCAGTACTTC. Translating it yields CASSSTEPGQANSQYF.

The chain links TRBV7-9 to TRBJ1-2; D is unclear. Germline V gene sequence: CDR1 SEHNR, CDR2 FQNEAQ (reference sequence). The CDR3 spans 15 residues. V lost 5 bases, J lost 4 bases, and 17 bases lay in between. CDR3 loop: CASSPIGPSAYGYTF. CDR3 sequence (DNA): TGTGCCAGCAGCCCTATTGGACCTTCGGCCTATGGCTACACCTTC. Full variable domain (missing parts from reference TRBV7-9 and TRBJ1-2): DTGVSQNPRHKITKRGQNVTFRCDPISEHNRLYWYRQTLGQGPEFLTYFQNEAQLEKSRLLSDRFSAERPKGSFSTLEIQRTEQGDSAMYLCASSPIGPSAYGYTFGSGTRLTVV.

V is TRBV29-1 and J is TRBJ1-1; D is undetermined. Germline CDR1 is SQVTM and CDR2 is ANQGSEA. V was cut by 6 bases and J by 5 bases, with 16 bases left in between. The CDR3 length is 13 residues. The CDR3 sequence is CSVESKISTEAFF. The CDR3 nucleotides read TGCAGCGTGGAGAGCAAGATCTCGACTGAAGCTTTCTTT.

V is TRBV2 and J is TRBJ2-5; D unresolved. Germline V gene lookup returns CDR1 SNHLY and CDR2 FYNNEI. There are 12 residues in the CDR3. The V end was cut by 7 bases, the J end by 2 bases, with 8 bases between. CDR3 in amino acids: CASKRLQETQYF. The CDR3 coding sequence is TGTGCCAGCAAACGGTTACAAGAGACCCAGTACTTC.

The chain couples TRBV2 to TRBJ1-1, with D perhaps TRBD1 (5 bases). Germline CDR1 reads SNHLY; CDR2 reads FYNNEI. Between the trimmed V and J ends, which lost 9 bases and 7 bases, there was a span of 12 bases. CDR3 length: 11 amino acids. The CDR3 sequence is CASGGGFEAFF. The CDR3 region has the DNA TGTGCCAGTGGGGGGGGATTTGAAGCTTTCTTT.

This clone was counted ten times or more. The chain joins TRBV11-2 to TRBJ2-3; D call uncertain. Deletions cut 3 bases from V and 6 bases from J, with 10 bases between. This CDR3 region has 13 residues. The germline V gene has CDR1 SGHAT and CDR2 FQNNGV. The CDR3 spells CASSFQRGDTQYF. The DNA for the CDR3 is TGTGCCAGCAGCTTCCAGCGTGGGGATACGCAGTATTTT.

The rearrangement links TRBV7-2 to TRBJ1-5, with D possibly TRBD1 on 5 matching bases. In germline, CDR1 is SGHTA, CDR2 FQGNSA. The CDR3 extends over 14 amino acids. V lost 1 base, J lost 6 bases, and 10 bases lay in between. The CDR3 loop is CASSLDGRVQPQHF. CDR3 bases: TGTGCCAGCAGCTTAGATGGCAGGGTTCAGCCCCAGCATTTT.

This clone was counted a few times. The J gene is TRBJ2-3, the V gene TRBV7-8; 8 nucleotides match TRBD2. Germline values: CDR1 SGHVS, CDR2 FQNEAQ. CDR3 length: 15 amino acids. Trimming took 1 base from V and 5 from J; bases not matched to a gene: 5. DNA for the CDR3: TGTGCCAGCAGCTTAGGCGATAGCGGGGTAGATACGCAGTATTTT. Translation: CASSLGDSGVDTQYF.

The DNA of the CDR3 is TGTGCCAGCAGCTTCGACTACAACACCGGGGAGCTGTTTTTT. Translating it yields CASSFDYNTGELFF. The chain recombines TRBV5-4 with TRBJ2-2; D might be TRBD2 (5 bases). The germline V gene has CDR1 SGHNT and CDR2 YYREEE (reference sequence). The CDR3 covers 14 residues. V lost 2 bases and J 2 bases, leaving 7 bases between the germline ends. Drawing the rest from reference TRBV5-4 and TRBJ2-2, the complete variable domain is ETGVTQSPTHLIKTRGQQVTLRCSSQSGHNTVSWYQQALGQGPQFIFQYYREEENGRGNFPPRFSGLQFPNYSSELNVNALELDDSALYLCASSFDYNTGELFFGEGSRLTVL.

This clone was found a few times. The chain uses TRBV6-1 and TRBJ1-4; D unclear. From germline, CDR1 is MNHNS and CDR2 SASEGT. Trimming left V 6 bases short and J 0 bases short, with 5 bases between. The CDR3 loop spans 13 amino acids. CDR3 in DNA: TGTGCCAGCAGCAGGCCAACTAATGAAAAACTGTTTTTT. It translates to CASSRPTNEKLFF.

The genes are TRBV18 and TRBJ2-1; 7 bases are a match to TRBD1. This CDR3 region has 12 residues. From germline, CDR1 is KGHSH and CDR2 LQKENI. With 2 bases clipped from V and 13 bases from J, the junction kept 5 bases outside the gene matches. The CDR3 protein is CASSPFSGGQFF. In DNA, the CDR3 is TGTGCCAGCTCACCATTCTCAGGGGGACAGTTCTTC.

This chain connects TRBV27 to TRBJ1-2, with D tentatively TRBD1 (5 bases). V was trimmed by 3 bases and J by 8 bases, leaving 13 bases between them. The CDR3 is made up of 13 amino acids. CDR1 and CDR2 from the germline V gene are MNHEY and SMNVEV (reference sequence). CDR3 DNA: TGTGCCAGCAGTTTGAGAAAGGGGAGAGGCTACACCTTC. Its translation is CASSLRKGRGYTF.

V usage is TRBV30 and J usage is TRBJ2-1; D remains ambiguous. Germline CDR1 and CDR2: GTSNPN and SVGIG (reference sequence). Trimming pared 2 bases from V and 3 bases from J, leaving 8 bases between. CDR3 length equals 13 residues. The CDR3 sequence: CAWSLSFYNEQFF. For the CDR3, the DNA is TGTGCCTGGAGTCTTAGCTTCTACAATGAGCAGTTCTTC.

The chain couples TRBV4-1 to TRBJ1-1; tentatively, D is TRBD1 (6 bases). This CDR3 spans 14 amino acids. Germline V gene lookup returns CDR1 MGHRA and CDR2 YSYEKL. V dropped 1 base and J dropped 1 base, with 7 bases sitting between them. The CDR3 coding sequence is TGCGCCAGCAGCCAAGGGGGGCAGAACACTGAAGCTTTCTTT. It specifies CASSQGGQNTEAFF.

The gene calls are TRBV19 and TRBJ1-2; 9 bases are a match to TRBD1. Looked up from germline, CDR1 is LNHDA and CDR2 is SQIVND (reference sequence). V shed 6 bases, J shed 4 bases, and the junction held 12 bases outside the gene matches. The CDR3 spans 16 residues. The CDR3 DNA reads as TGTGCCAGTAGCCAGGGACAGGGCATCCTATTCTATGGCTACACCTTC. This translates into CASSQGQGILFYGYTF.

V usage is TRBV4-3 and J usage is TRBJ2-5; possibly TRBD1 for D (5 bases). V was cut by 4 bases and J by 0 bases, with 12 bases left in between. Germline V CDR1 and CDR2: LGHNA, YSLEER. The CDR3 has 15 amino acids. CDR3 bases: TGCGCCAGCAGCCTATCGAGCAGGGACCAAGAGACCCAGTACTTC. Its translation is CASSLSSRDQETQYF.

For the CDR3, the DNA is TGTGCCAGCAGCTTGATGGGTGGACAGGAGACAGATACGCAGTATTTT. The encoded protein is CASSLMGGQETDTQYF. This chain uses TRBV5-6 with TRBJ2-3; 7 bases are shared with TRBD1. The junction had 8 bases not matched to a gene; V was cut back by 1 base and J by 3 bases. The length of the CDR3 is 16 residues. Per the germline V gene, CDR1 is SGHDT and CDR2 is YYEEEE.